This T cell receptor beta chain was found in a study of control samples from healthy donors and cancer patients. Libraries were prepared by immunoSEQ multiplex PCR; TCRdb keeps only in-frame clonotypes and omits some of them. The data show approximately 100,000 clones, roughly 78% seen once. The ends were cut back, 0 bases at V and 0 bases at J, with 3 bases in the middle. Germline V gives CDR1 SQVTM, CDR2 ANQGSEA. CDR3 length: 12 residues. The rearrangement uses TRBV29-1 and TRBJ2-7, with D unresolved. The TCR originated in a man in his 60s in good health. Sample: blood. CDR3 residues: CSVEDDSYEQYF. DNA of the CDR3: TGCAGCGTTGAAGACGACTCCTACGAGCAGTACTTC.